Listed below are T cell receptor beta chains from one sample, sequenced in a study of blood T cells in healthy people across ages. From the 5' RACE reads, TCRdb called clonotypes with MiXCR, one entry per CDR3 protein. The data contain about 680,000 distinct CDR3 sequences, around 48% of them singletons. The specimen sequenced was blood. Receptors originate from a woman aged 60 to 75 in good health. Both conserved end residues are part of each CDR3. Each record gives: clone size, CDR3 length, D gene, J gene, V gene, CDR3 protein, CDR3 DNA. D genes are given only for firm matches. Clone size is shown for a subset of rows, as once, few, many or a class of expanded clone.

size: -
length: 15
D: -
J: TRBJ1-4
V: TRBV2
CDR3: CASSDAGGTNEKLFF
DNA: TGTGCCAGCAGTGATGCCGGGGGTACTAATGAAAAACTGTTTTTT

size: -
length: 16
D: -
J: TRBJ2-1
V: TRBV12-3/TRBV12-4
CDR3: CASRSYLLSSYNEQFF
DNA: TGTGCCAGCAGGTCCTACTTACTAAGCTCCTACAATGAGCAGTTCTTC

size: -
length: 16
D: -
J: TRBJ2-1
V: TRBV3-1
CDR3: CASSPILADSYNEQFF
DNA: TGTGCCAGCAGCCCGATTTTAGCGGACTCCTACAATGAGCAGTTCTTC

size: -
length: 15
D: TRBD2
J: TRBJ2-1
V: TRBV20-1
CDR3: CSARGRAGGYNEQFF
DNA: TGCAGTGCTAGAGGAAGAGCGGGAGGATACAATGAGCAGTTCTTC

size: -
length: 13
D: -
J: TRBJ1-2
V: TRBV15
CDR3: CATSNSGSYGYTF
DNA: TGTGCCACCAGCAATTCAGGAAGCTATGGCTACACCTTC

size: -
length: 18
D: -
J: TRBJ1-2
V: TRBV6-5
CDR3: CASSYNTAGLLVNYGYTF
DNA: TGTGCCAGCAGTTACAACACGGCAGGGCTCTTAGTTAACTATGGCTACACCTTC

size: -
length: 13
D: -
J: TRBJ1-2
V: TRBV7-2
CDR3: CASSVDRLGGYTF
DNA: TGTGCCAGCAGCGTAGACAGGTTGGGCGGCTACACCTTC

size: many
length: 13
D: -
J: TRBJ2-7
V: TRBV2
CDR3: CASSEGRAYEQYF
DNA: TGTGCCAGCAGTGAAGGACGAGCCTACGAGCAGTACTTC

size: -
length: 15
D: -
J: TRBJ2-7
V: TRBV20-1
CDR3: CSAASGDSGKEAQYF
DNA: TGCAGTGCCGCCTCTGGGGACTCCGGGAAAGAGGCCCAGTACTTC

size: -
length: 15
D: -
J: TRBJ1-1
V: TRBV6-2/TRBV6-3
CDR3: CASSFHGGKNTEAFF
DNA: TGTGCCAGCAGTTTCCACGGGGGTAAGAACACTGAAGCTTTCTTT

size: -
length: 15
D: TRBD1
J: TRBJ1-2
V: TRBV7-9
CDR3: CSNSSNRGRNYGYTF
DNA: TGTTCCAACAGCTCAAACAGGGGGCGAAACTATGGCTACACCTTC

size: -
length: 16
D: TRBD1
J: TRBJ2-5
V: TRBV5-1
CDR3: CASSLPRTGGQETQYF
DNA: TGCGCCAGCAGCTTGCCCCGGACAGGGGGCCAAGAGACCCAGTACTTC

size: -
length: 15
D: TRBD1
J: TRBJ1-1
V: TRBV6-1
CDR3: CASRLQGAGGTEAFF
DNA: TGTGCCAGCAGACTACAGGGGGCGGGGGGCACTGAAGCTTTCTTT

size: few
length: 15
D: -
J: TRBJ1-2
V: TRBV21-1
CDR3: CASSKGATGDYGYTF
DNA: TGTGCCAGCAGCAAGGGGGCGACAGGAGATTATGGCTACACCTTC

size: many
length: 16
D: -
J: TRBJ2-1
V: TRBV5-1
CDR3: CASSSNLGVRYNEQFF
DNA: TGCGCCAGCAGCTCCAATTTGGGAGTGAGGTACAATGAGCAGTTCTTC

size: -
length: 14
D: -
J: TRBJ1-5
V: TRBV7-9
CDR3: CASSLGLGHQPQHF
DNA: TGTGCCAGCAGCTTAGGTCTGGGCCATCAGCCCCAGCATTTT